This record concerns one T cell receptor (beta chain) sequence. Across several immunoSEQ plates, the genomic DNA of each subset was split evenly. TCRdb keeps only in-frame clones here, not all; method: immunoSEQ multiplex PCR. Among roughly 2.1 million clones listed, approximately 94% were seen once. V lost 1 base to trimming and J lost 4 bases; unmatched junction nucleotides: 6. Germline assignment: CDR1 SGHRS and CDR2 YFSETQ. This CDR3 spans 15 amino acids. The entry originates in a study of shared clonotypes between healthy human individuals. Whole-study context: Each donor's CD4 naive and CD4 memory cells filled three plates apiece, CD8 naive two, and CD8 memory one.

The naive CD8 subset, CD45RO-negative cells positively selected for CCR7, excluded terminally differentiated effector memory CD45RA+ cells. Material: naive CD8+ T cells from PBMCs. The chain employs TRBV5-1 and TRBJ2-3; 7 bases line up with TRBD2. The TCR sequence derives from a man between 18 and 29 years old in good health. Some clones in this sample may be carry-over from other donors' samples. CDR3 in amino acids: CASSLTAGNSDTQYF. The CDR3 DNA reads as TGCGCCAGCAGCTTGACAGCGGGAAACTCAGATACGCAGTATTTT.